These 9 T cell receptor beta chains originate from one sample sequenced in a study of blood T cell repertoires in COVID-19. Produced via immunoSEQ multiplex PCR; TCRdb's table is partial and in-frame only. Altogether more than 90,000 clones are present, around nine tenths being singletons, with the ten largest covering 4% to 5.5%. Sequencing was carried out using peripheral blood. The origin of the receptors is a man aged 40-49 years with acute or convalescent COVID-19.

V is TRBV7-8 and J is TRBJ1-2; 11 nucleotides line up with TRBD1. The CDR3 is made up of 14 amino acids. Trimming removed 4 bases from V and 4 bases from J; junction bases left unmatched: 2. From germline, CDR1 is SGHVS and CDR2 FQNEAQ. The CDR3 nucleotides read TGTGCCAGCAGCTCAGGACAGGGGGCCTATGGCTACACCTTC. Amino acid sequence: CASSSGQGAYGYTF.

The V and J genes are TRBV5-1 and TRBJ2-2; 13 bases line up with TRBD2. Germline V gene lookup returns CDR1 SGHRS and CDR2 YFSETQ. This CDR3 comprises 15 residues. V lost 4 bases to trimming and J lost 8 bases; unmatched junction nucleotides: 5. The CDR3 sequence: CASSNGLAGAGELFF. For the CDR3, the DNA is TGCGCCAGCAGCAACGGACTAGCGGGGGCTGGGGAGCTGTTTTTT.

The V call is TRBV7-3, the J call TRBJ2-2; D perhaps matches TRBD2 (6 bases). The CDR3 has 15 amino acids. V was pared by 4 bases and J by 3 bases, with 12 bases between. Germline V CDR1 and CDR2: SGHTA, FQGTGA. The CDR3 sequence is CASSSFGGYTGELFF. The DNA of the CDR3 is TGTGCCAGCAGCTCCTTTGGGGGGTACACCGGGGAGCTGTTTTTT.

This clone was seen only a few times. The DNA of the CDR3 is TGTGCCAGCAAAGGGACAGCCATGAACACTGAAGCTTTCTTT. Its translation is CASKGTAMNTEAFF. The gene calls are TRBV3-1 (or the pseudogene TRBV3-2) and TRBJ1-1; 7 positions match TRBD1. The V gene's germline CDR1 is LGHDT and CDR2 YNNKEL (reference sequence). This CDR3 is built from 14 residues. The junction had 5 bases not matched to a gene; V was cut back by 7 bases and J by 0 bases.

The chain couples TRBV19 to TRBJ1-1, with D maybe TRBD1 (5 bases). The germline CDR1 and CDR2 sequences are LNHDA and SQIVND (reference sequence). CDR3 length equals 13 residues. The V end lost 4 bases, the J end lost 4 bases, and 10 bases lay between the germline ends. CDR3 sequence: CASSTLGGTEAFF. The CDR3 coding sequence is TGTGCCAGTAGTACCCTCGGGGGCACTGAAGCTTTCTTT.

The V and J genes are TRBV12-3 or TRBV12-4 and TRBJ1-2, with D perhaps matching TRBD1 (5 bases). Between the trimmed V and J ends, which lost 6 bases and 7 bases, there was a span of 15 bases. This CDR3 is 13 amino acids long. CDR3 DNA sequence: TGTGCCAGCAGCGCGGGACGTCGCGTTGGCTACACCTTC. It specifies CASSAGRRVGYTF.

This rearrangement joins TRBV2 to TRBJ1-5; no definite D call. The V end lost 4 bases, the J end lost 0 bases, and 10 bases lay between the germline ends. Germline V gene data show CDR1 as SNHLY and CDR2 as FYNNEI. The CDR3 contains 15 residues. CDR3 sequence (DNA): TGTGCCAGCAGTGCGTCAGATAATAGCAATCAGCCCCAGCATTTT. Translating it yields CASSASDNSNQPQHF.

The chain employs TRBV30 and TRBJ1-1; D is unclear. Trimming shortened V by 4 bases and J by 5 bases, and 17 bases separated the two germline ends. CDR1 is GTSNPN, CDR2 SVGIG, per germline (reference sequence). This CDR3 is built from 14 residues. The CDR3 nucleotides read TGTGCCTGGACCTATAGTTTCGGAGGGACTGAAGCTTTCTTT. Its translation is CAWTYSFGGTEAFF.

This clone occurred once. The chain recombines TRBV7-2 with TRBJ2-7; TRBD2 aligns across 8 bases. The germline V gene encodes CDR1 SGHTA and CDR2 FQGNSA. The CDR3 covers 14 residues. Trimming at V came to 5 bases and at J to 2 bases, leaving 5 bases not matched to a gene. CDR3 in amino acids: CASSTSGGPYEQYF. The DNA for the CDR3 is TGTGCCAGCAGCACCTCGGGAGGGCCCTACGAGCAGTACTTC. Filled out from reference TRBV7-2 and TRBJ2-7, the complete variable domain reads GAGVSQSPSNKVTEKGKDVELRCDPISGHTALYWYRQSLGQGLEFLIYFQGNSAPDKSGLPSDRFSAERTGGSVSTLTIQRTQQEDSAVYLCASSTSGGPYEQYFGPGTRLTVT.